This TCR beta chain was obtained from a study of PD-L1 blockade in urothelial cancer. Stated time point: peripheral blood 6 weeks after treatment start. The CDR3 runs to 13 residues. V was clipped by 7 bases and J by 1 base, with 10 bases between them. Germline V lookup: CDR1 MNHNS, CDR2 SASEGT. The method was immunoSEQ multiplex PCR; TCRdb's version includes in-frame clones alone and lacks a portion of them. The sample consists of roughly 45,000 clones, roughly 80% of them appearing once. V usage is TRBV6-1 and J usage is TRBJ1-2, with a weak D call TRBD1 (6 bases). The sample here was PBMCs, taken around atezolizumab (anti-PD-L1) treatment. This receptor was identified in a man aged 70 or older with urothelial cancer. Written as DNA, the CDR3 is TGTGCCAGCATCCCGGACAGTAACTATGGCTACACCTTC. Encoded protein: CASIPDSNYGYTF.